Included here is one T cell receptor (beta chain) sequence, with context. Its antigen is still unknown. The data are from a study of T-cell reconstitution after alpha-beta-depleted transplantation in children. The TCRbeta library was prepared with unique molecular identifiers. Via MiXCR, TCRdb re-called the PCR reads, giving one row per CDR3 protein. Of 900,000 or so distinct CDR3 sequences listed, roughly 15% are singletons. Broader study findings: Reports say that about two months after transplant, the alpha-beta T cells came out of several hundred graft clones that had expanded.

V gave up 1 base and J gave up 2 bases; unmatched junction bases: 15. There are 19 residues in the CDR3. Germline V gene data show CDR1 as SGHTA and CDR2 as FQGNSA. The genes are TRBV7-2 and TRBJ2-7; 9 bases are shared with TRBD2. The sequence came from a male patient between 10 and 17 years old who had a stem cell transplant for acute lymphoblastic leukemia, so the T cells may come from the graft donor. Sequencing was performed on PBMCs, mostly from graft donor cells, taken 360 days after TCRalphabeta/CD19-depleted stem cell transplant. The CDR3 nucleotides read TGTGCCAGCAGCTTAGGAGCCCTTAGGGGAGCGGGAGGTCCCTACGAGCAGTACTTC. This sequence encodes CASSLGALRGAGGPYEQYF. Full variable domain (outside the CDR3, taken from reference TRBV7-2 and TRBJ2-7): GAGVSQSPSNKVTEKGKDVELRCDPISGHTALYWYRQSLGQGLEFLIYFQGNSAPDKSGLPSDRFSAERTGGSVSTLTIQRTQQEDSAVYLCASSLGALRGAGGPYEQYFGPGTRLTVT.